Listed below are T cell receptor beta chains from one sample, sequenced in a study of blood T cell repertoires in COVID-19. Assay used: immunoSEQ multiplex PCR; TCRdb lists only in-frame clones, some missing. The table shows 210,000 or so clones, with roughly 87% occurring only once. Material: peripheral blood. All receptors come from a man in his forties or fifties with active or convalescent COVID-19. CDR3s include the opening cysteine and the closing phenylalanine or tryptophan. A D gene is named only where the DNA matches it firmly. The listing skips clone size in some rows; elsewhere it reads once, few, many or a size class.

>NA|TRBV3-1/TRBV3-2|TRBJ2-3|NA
TGTGCCAGCAGCCTTTTGCGGGGGCGCAGGACAGATACGCAGTATTTT
CASSLLRGRRTDTQYF
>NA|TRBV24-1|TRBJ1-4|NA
TGTGCCACCAGTGAATCGTGGGGGGGCGGAAAACTGTTTTTT
CATSESWGGGKLFF
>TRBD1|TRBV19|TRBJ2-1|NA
TGTGCCAGTCAACAGGGGGAGCCTTCCTACAATGAGCAGTTCTTC
CASQQGEPSYNEQFF
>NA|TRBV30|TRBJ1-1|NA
TGTGCCTGGAGTGTAAAGGTGGACCGGACAACGAACACTGAAGCTTTCTTT
CAWSVKVDRTTNTEAFF
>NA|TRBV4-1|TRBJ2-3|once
TGCGCCAGCAGCCTCGGGAGTAGCACAGATACGCAGTATTTT
CASSLGSSTDTQYF
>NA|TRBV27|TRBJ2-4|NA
TGTGCCAGCAGTTTCCAGGGGTATCAAAACATTCAGTACTTC
CASSFQGYQNIQYF
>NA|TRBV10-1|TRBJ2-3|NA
TGCGCCAGCAAGAGGACTCTCACAGATACGCAGTATTTT
CASKRTLTDTQYF
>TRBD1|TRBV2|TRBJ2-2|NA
TGTGCCAGCAGTGGACAGGGTCTCGCCGGGGAGCTGTTTTTT
CASSGQGLAGELFF
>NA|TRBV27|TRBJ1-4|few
TGTGCCAGCAGTTTATCGGGCCAGTCTAATGAAAAACTGTTTTTT
CASSLSGQSNEKLFF
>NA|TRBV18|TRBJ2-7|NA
TGTGCCAGCTCACCCCTTAAGGGAGGTCACGAGCAGTACTTC
CASSPLKGGHEQYF
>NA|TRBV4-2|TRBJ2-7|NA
TGTGCCAGCAGCCCCGAAGCCGGGAAGGGAAACTACGAGCAGTACTTC
CASSPEAGKGNYEQYF
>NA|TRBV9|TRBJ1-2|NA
TGTGCCAGCAGCATCTCGGGACCGCGAGGAGGGGACAACTATGGCTACACCTTC
CASSISGPRGGDNYGYTF
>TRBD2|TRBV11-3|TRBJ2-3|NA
TGTGCCAGCAGCGTGGGACTAGCGGCAACAGATACGCAGTATTTT
CASSVGLAATDTQYF
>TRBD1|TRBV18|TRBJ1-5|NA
TGTGCCAGCTCACCCATGAGGACAGGGAGCAATCAGCCCCAGCATTTT
CASSPMRTGSNQPQHF
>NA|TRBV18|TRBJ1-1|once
TGTGCCAGCTCACCTCAACGGGAGGGTGAAGCTTTCTTT
CASSPQREGEAFF
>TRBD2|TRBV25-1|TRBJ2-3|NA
TGTGCCAGCAGTGACGCTAGCGGGAGCACAGATACGCAGTATTTT
CASSDASGSTDTQYF
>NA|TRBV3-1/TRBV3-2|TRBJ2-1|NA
TGTGCCAGCAGCCAAGCCGGGGGGCCCTACAATGAGCAGTTCTTC
CASSQAGGPYNEQFF
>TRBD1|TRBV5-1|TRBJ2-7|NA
TGCGCCAGCAGCCGCTCGTTAAGGACAGGGGGCCGCGAGCAGTACTTC
CASSRSLRTGGREQYF
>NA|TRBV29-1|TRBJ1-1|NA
TGCAGCGTTGAACAAGGACTGGTGTCTGAAGCTTTCTTT
CSVEQGLVSEAFF
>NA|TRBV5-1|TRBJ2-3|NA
TGCGCCAGCAGCTTGAGTCAGGGGGAGGCAGATACGCAGTATTTT
CASSLSQGEADTQYF
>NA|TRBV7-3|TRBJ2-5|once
TGTGCCAGCAGCCTGGTGTCGGGACAACCGGGAGGGACCCAGTACTTC
CASSLVSGQPGGTQYF
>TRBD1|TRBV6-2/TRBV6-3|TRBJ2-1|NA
TGTGCCAGCAGTTTCGGACAGGCCTACAATGAGCAGTTCTTC
CASSFGQAYNEQFF
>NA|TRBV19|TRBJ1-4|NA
TGTGCCAGTAGTCTGGTGGGCGCTAATGAAAAACTGTTTTTT
CASSLVGANEKLFF
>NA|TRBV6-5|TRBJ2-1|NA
TGTGCCAGCAAGAAACAGGGCAATGAGCAGTTCTTC
CASKKQGNEQFF
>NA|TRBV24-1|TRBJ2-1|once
TGTGCCACCAGTGATTACAGGGCCGATACCTACAATGAGCAGTTCTTC
CATSDYRADTYNEQFF
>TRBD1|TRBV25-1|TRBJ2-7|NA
TGTGGCCCCCAAAACAGGGGAAACAACGAGCAGTACTTC
CGPQNRGNNEQYF
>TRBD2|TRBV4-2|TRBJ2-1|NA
TGTGCCAGCAGCCAGTCGCCTGGGGGGGTAACCGTTGAGCAGTTCTTC
CASSQSPGGVTVEQFF
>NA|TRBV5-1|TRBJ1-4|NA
TGCGCCAGCAGCTCGGGGTTGAGCGCAACTAATGAAAAACTGTTTTTT
CASSSGLSATNEKLFF
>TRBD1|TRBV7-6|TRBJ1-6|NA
TGTGCCAGCAGTCTATCCGGGACAGGGAAATCACCCCTCCACTTT
CASSLSGTGKSPLHF
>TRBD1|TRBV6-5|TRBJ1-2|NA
TGTGCCAGTACATGGGACAGGGGGTATGGCTACACCTTC
CASTWDRGYGYTF
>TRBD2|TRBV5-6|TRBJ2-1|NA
TGTGCCAGCAGCTTGTATAGTAGCGGGGGGACAAAACAGTTCTTC
CASSLYSSGGTKQFF
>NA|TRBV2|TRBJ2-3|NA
TGTGCCAGCAGCGTCGGCAGGGTGGAAGATACGCAGTATTTT
CASSVGRVEDTQYF
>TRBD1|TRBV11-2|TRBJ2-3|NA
TGTGCCAGCAGCTCCCCGAGGTCTATCAGGGGGAGCACAGATACGCAGTATTTT
CASSSPRSIRGSTDTQYF
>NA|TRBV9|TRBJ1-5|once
TGTGCCAGCAGCGCAGACAGTTATAGCAATCAGCCCCAGCATTTT
CASSADSYSNQPQHF
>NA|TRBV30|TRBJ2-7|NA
TGTGCCTGGCAGAGGCCGTGGAGCTACGAGCAGTACTTC
CAWQRPWSYEQYF
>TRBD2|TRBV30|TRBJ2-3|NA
TGTGCCTGGAAGGAAGCGGGGGGGAGCACGCAGTATTTT
CAWKEAGGSTQYF
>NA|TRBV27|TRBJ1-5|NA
TGTGCCAGCAGTTTACGGGGAAATCAGCCCCAGCATTTT
CASSLRGNQPQHF
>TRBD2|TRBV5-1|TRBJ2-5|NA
TGCGCCAGCAGCTTTAGCGGGGGGGCCGAAGAGACCCAGTACTTC
CASSFSGGAEETQYF
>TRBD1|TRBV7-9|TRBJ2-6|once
TGTGCCAGCAGCGCCCAACCGGGACAGGGGTCTGGGGCCAACGTCCTGACTTTC
CASSAQPGQGSGANVLTF
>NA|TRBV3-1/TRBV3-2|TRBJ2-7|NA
TGTGCCAGCAGCCAAGGGGCACAGGGAGCTCCCTACGAGCAGTACTTC
CASSQGAQGAPYEQYF
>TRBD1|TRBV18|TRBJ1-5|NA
TGTGCCAGCTCACCCCGACAGGGGGTGCAGCCCCAGCATTTT
CASSPRQGVQPQHF
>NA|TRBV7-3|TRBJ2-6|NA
TGTGCCAGCAGCTTAATGTCGTCTTCTGGGGCCAACGTCCTGACTTTC
CASSLMSSSGANVLTF
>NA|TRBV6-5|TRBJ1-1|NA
TGTGCCAGCAGCGCCCGACAGCATGAAGCTTTCTTT
CASSARQHEAFF